Here is one TCR beta chain with its context. The length of the CDR3 is 16 residues. Germline V lookup: CDR1 MDHEN, CDR2 SYDVKM. V lost 2 bases, J lost 9 bases, and 20 bases lay in between. The data derive from a study of technical replicates of blood from a few donors. Clones were read by immunoSEQ multiplex PCR, and TCRdb kept only the in-frame ones, dropping some. The sample has roughly 70,000 clones, 85% to 95% seen once. The specimen was T cells isolated from PBMCs. This TCR came from a human donor in good health. The chain uses TRBV28 and TRBJ2-1; D gene unclear. This CDR3 reads CASSLSLGLAHTEQFF. For the CDR3, the DNA is TGTGCCAGCAGTTTAAGCCTGGGCTTGGCCCACACTGAGCAGTTCTTC. Using reference TRBV28 and TRBJ2-1 for the parts outside the CDR3, the full variable domain is DVKVTQSSRYLVKRTGEKVFLECVQDMDHENMFWYRQDPGLGLRLIYFSYDVKMKEKGDIPEGYSVSREKKERFSLILESASTNQTSMYLCASSLSLGLAHTEQFFGPGTRLTVL.